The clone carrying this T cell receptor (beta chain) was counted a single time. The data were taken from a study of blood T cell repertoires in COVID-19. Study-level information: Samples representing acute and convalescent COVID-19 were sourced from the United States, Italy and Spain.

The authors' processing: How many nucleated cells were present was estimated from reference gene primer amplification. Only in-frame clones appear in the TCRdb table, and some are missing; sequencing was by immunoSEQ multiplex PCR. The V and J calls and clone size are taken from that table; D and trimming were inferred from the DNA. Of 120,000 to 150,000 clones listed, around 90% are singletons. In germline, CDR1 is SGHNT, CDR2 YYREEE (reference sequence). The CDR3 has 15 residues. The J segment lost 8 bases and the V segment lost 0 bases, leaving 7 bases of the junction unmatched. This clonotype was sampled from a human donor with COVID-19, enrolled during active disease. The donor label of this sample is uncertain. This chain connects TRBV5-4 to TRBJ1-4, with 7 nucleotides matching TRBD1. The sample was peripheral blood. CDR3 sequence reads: CASSLATGPGEKLFF. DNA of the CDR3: TGTGCCAGCAGCTTGGCGACAGGGCCGGGAGAAAAACTGTTTTTT. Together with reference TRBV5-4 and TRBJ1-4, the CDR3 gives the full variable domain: ETGVTQSPTHLIKTRGQQVTLRCSSQSGHNTVSWYQQALGQGPQFIFQYYREEENGRGNFPPRFSGLQFPNYSSELNVNALELDDSALYLCASSLATGPGEKLFFGSGTQLSVL.